The T cell receptor beta chain under discussion was sequenced for a study of blood T cell repertoires in COVID-19. Turning to the study itself: COVID-19 samples, acute and convalescent, were from the United States, Italy and Spain. The analysed material was cDNA or gDNA that came from T cells, B-cell-depleted T cells, or PBMCs.

Per the original methods: By means of reference gene primer amplification, nucleated cell counts were estimated. Produced via immunoSEQ multiplex PCR; TCRdb's table is partial and in-frame only. Clone size and the V and J calls come from that table; the DNA yielded D and trimming. The top ten clones hold roughly 20% of a sample with roughly 65,000 clones, around 80% of them seen once. From germline, CDR1 is KGHSH and CDR2 LQKENI. The CDR3 loop spans 13 amino acids. The V and J ends lost 3 bases and 6 bases, in that order; junction bases with no gene match: 5. The chain has TRBV18 and TRBJ2-7, with 7 bases lining up with TRBD2. What was sequenced was peripheral blood. The sequence derives from a human donor in a cohort sampled during active COVID-19. For the CDR3, the DNA is TGTGCCAGCTCACCTCGAGCGGGACGCGAGCAGTACTTC. This sequence encodes CASSPRAGREQYF.